This T cell receptor beta chain appears in the sequencing data of a study of PD-1 blockade in classical Hodgkin lymphoma. For the study at large: With a 2-week interval, patients received intravenous nivolumab at 3 mg/kg. Study-level results: Complete responders matched newly diagnosed patients in baseline diversity.

The count of this clone is one. The antigen remains undetermined. All trial patients relapsed after autologous stem cell transplantation. Magnetic negative selection of thawed PBMCs was the method by which CD4+ T cells were purified. TCRdb keeps only in-frame clones here, not all; method: immunoSEQ multiplex PCR. The sample gives about 30,000 clones, about 85% of which show up once; 2% to 3% is in the top ten. Looked up from germline, CDR1 is LNHDA and CDR2 is SQIVND (reference sequence). The CDR3 totals 15 residues. Trimming took off 5 bases at V and 3 bases at J, with 14 bases between the two ends. This sequence originates from a human donor with classical Hodgkin lymphoma. The sample in question was CD4+ T cells from blood, obtained at baseline. The genes are TRBV19 and TRBJ1-5; D remains ambiguous. The CDR3: CASSPTGRFNQPQHF. The CDR3 region has the DNA TGTGCCAGTAGTCCCACCGGGAGATTCAATCAGCCCCAGCATTTT.